The 24 T cell receptor beta chains reported below all come from one sample, sequenced in a study of blood T cells in healthy people across ages. Combining a sample-barcoded 5' primer with a J-beta primer mix, a second PCR ran for 7 to 11 cycles. TCRdb re-derived calls from the 5' RACE reads in MiXCR, one entry per CDR3 protein. The sample carries about 800,000 distinct CDR3 sequences, just under 25% recorded once. This sample also appeared in a second study, on T cells of mothers and their children.

Input material: blood. These receptors were taken from a boy under 18 in good health.

The V and J genes are TRBV7-9 and TRBJ1-4; no definite D call. The CDR3 runs to 14 residues. From germline, CDR1 is SEHNR and CDR2 FQNEAQ (reference sequence). Deletions cut 3 bases from V and 8 bases from J, with 13 bases between. The CDR3 region is CASSLYTVGEKLFF. The CDR3 DNA follows: TGTGCCAGCAGCTTGTACACGGTCGGGGAAAAACTGTTTTTT.

The CDR3 region is CASSAVGTGNEKLFF. The CDR3 bases are TGTGCCAGCAGCGCGGTTGGGACGGGTAATGAAAAACTGTTTTTT. The chain is built from TRBV9 and TRBJ1-4; D perhaps matches TRBD1 (5 bases). V was trimmed by 3 bases and J by 4 bases, leaving 13 bases between them. The germline V gene has CDR1 SGDLS and CDR2 YYNGEE. The CDR3 spans 15 residues.

The chain uses TRBV3-1 and TRBJ2-7, with TRBD2 matching 11 bases. The CDR3 covers 16 residues. The germline V gene has CDR1 LGHDT and CDR2 YNNKEL (reference sequence). The V gene end was trimmed by 2 bases and the J gene end by 0 bases; junction bases not matched to a gene: 3. CDR3 loop: CASSQSTSGSSYEQYF. The CDR3 DNA is TGTGCCAGCAGCCAATCTACTAGCGGGAGCTCCTACGAGCAGTACTTC.

This CDR3 is CASSPRTVGDTQYF. CDR3 nucleotides: TGTGCCAGCAGTCCCCGGACGGTGGGAGATACGCAGTATTTT. The V and J genes are TRBV12-3 or TRBV12-4 and TRBJ2-3, with D unclear. The V end was cut by 5 bases, the J end by 5 bases, with 14 bases between. This CDR3 region has 14 residues.

The chain links TRBV15 to TRBJ2-3; D gene uncertain. Germline V gives CDR1 LNHNV, CDR2 YYDKDF (reference sequence). CDR3 size: 12 residues. V was trimmed by 1 base and J by 6 bases, leaving 5 bases between them. CDR3 region: CATSRAMDTQYF. DNA of the CDR3: TGTGCCACCAGCAGAGCGATGGATACGCAGTATTTT.

The chain recombines TRBV7-2 with TRBJ2-2; 11 bases map to TRBD2. The length of the CDR3 is 16 residues. The J segment lost 7 bases and the V segment lost 4 bases, leaving 8 bases of the junction unmatched. Germline V gene lookup returns CDR1 SGHTA and CDR2 FQGNSA. For the CDR3, the DNA is TGTGCCAGCAGCTCGGGTAGCGGGAGGGTAAGCGGGGAGCTGTTTTTT. Amino acid sequence: CASSSGSGRVSGELFF.

V and J are TRBV2 and TRBJ1-1, with a possible D match to TRBD1 (5 bases). This CDR3 region has 17 residues. Germline V gene sequence: CDR1 SNHLY, CDR2 FYNNEI. Trimming cost V 2 bases and J 0 bases, with 16 bases left between them. The CDR3 spells CASSERGGPGVNTEAFF. In DNA, the CDR3 is TGTGCCAGCAGTGAAAGGGGCGGCCCTGGAGTGAACACTGAAGCTTTCTTT.

CDR3 in amino acids: CSAREGLAGTYEQYF. In DNA, the CDR3 is TGCAGTGCTAGAGAAGGACTAGCGGGAACCTACGAGCAGTACTTC. The rearrangement joins TRBV20-1 to TRBJ2-7; 12 nucleotides line up with TRBD2. The ends lost 0 bases at V and 2 bases at J; junction bases unmatched: 2. Germline assignment: CDR1 DFQATT and CDR2 SNEGSKA (reference sequence). This CDR3 comprises 15 residues.

The chain joins TRBV5-1 to TRBJ2-1; 13 nucleotides line up with TRBD2. The junction had 5 bases not matched to a gene; V was cut back by 0 bases and J by 8 bases. In germline, CDR1 is SGHRS, CDR2 YFSETQ. The length of the CDR3 is 16 residues. The CDR3 DNA reads TGCGCCAGCAGCTTGGGGACTAGCGGGAGTTACGATGAGCAGTTCTTC. It is translated as CASSLGTSGSYDEQFF.

The V call is TRBV7-2, the J call TRBJ1-5; D not certain. V gave up 1 base and J gave up 4 bases, with 11 bases separating them. The CDR3 has 15 residues. The V gene's germline CDR1 is SGHTA and CDR2 FQGNSA. The chain's CDR3 is CASSLGHRENQPQHF. Written as DNA, the CDR3 is TGTGCCAGCAGCTTAGGGCACCGGGAGAATCAGCCCCAGCATTTT.

The chain uses TRBV11-2 and TRBJ2-1; D possibly corresponds to TRBD1 (5 bases). Germline CDR1 reads SGHAT; CDR2 reads FQNNGV. The CDR3 runs 16 residues. The germline V and J ends were trimmed by 2 bases and 7 bases, with 18 bases remaining between them. The CDR3 bases are TGTGCCAGCAGCTTACTATCGGGTTCAGGGTTTAATGAGCAGTTCTTC. Amino acid sequence: CASSLLSGSGFNEQFF.

This clonotype was observed a few times. The rearrangement uses TRBV4-3 and TRBJ2-3, with D possibly being TRBD2 (6 bases). Germline V gives CDR1 LGHNA, CDR2 YSLEER. CDR3 length: 14 amino acids. Between the trimmed V and J ends, which lost 3 bases and 9 bases, there was a span of 16 bases. Written as DNA, the CDR3 is TGCGCCAGCAGCCAGGGCGTGACTAGTTCAACGCAGTATTTT. Translating gives CASSQGVTSSTQYF.

The genes are TRBV29-1 and TRBJ1-3; D is undetermined. The CDR3 runs to 13 residues. Trimming took off 4 bases at V and 0 bases at J, with 7 bases between the two ends. Germline loops: CDR1 SQVTM, CDR2 ANQGSEA. This chain's CDR3 is CSVVRDSGNTIYF. Written as DNA, the CDR3 is TGCAGCGTTGTCCGGGACTCTGGAAACACCATATATTTT.

CDR3 DNA: TGTGCCAGCAGCGCGGGGGTGGCAGGGAGTGAAAAACTGTTTTTT. Translating gives CASSAGVAGSEKLFF. The chain combines TRBV7-2 with TRBJ1-4; tentative D call: TRBD1 (5 bases). The CDR3 has 15 amino acids. V lost 5 bases and J lost 7, with 17 bases in between. Germline V gene lookup returns CDR1 SGHTA and CDR2 FQGNSA.

This clonotype appeared a few times. The CDR3 DNA is TGCAGTGCTAGCGGTAGCGGACTAGCCAAAAACATTCAGTACTTC. Encoded protein: CSASGSGLAKNIQYF. The chain couples TRBV20-1 to TRBJ2-4; the D gene is possibly TRBD2 (6 bases). Trimming removed 3 bases from V and 0 bases from J, with 12 bases in between. Looked up from germline, CDR1 is DFQATT and CDR2 is SNEGSKA (reference sequence). The CDR3 extends over 15 amino acids.

The chain recombines TRBV4-3 with TRBJ2-5; D is perhaps TRBD2 (7 bases). In germline, CDR1 is LGHNA, CDR2 YSLEER. This CDR3 is built from 15 residues. Trimming removed 0 bases at V and 5 bases at J, with 13 bases between. The CDR3 loop reads CASSQEAGAGETQYF. The CDR3 region has the DNA TGCGCCAGCAGCCAAGAGGCGGGGGCCGGGGAGACCCAGTACTTC.

V is TRBV20-1 and J is TRBJ2-7; TRBD2 matches at 7 bases. With 5 bases clipped from V and 0 bases from J, the junction kept 4 bases outside the gene matches. The CDR3 has 13 amino acids. Germline CDR1 reads DFQATT; CDR2 reads SNEGSKA (reference sequence). CDR3 nucleotides: TGCAGTGCTCTAGCGGCCAGCTCCTACGAGCAGTACTTC. Its translation is CSALAASSYEQYF.

The genes are TRBV9 and TRBJ2-3; no firm D call. Between the trimmed V and J ends, which lost 0 bases and 1 base, there was a span of 3 bases. Germline lookup yields CDR1 SGDLS and CDR2 YYNGEE. The CDR3 covers 13 residues. The CDR3 sequence is CASSVDGTDTQYF. In DNA form, the CDR3 reads TGTGCCAGCAGCGTAGATGGCACAGATACGCAGTATTTT.

This chain uses TRBV4-3 with TRBJ2-7; 9 bases map to TRBD1. V was clipped by 2 bases and J by 4 bases; unmatched bases: 3. The CDR3 loop spans 14 amino acids. The germline V gene has CDR1 LGHNA and CDR2 YSLEER. The CDR3 nucleotides are TGCGCCAGCAGCCAATACAGGGGGCTGTACGAGCAGTACTTC. Translated, it gives CASSQYRGLYEQYF.

This clonotype came up a few times. This rearrangement joins TRBV29-1 to TRBJ2-7, with 8 bases aligning to TRBD1. The CDR3 is 13 amino acids. V shed 6 bases and J 6 bases; nucleotides not matched to a gene: 10. Per the germline V gene, CDR1 is SQVTM and CDR2 is ANQGSEA. CDR3 sequence (DNA): TGCAGCGTGCCGACAGGGGTGCAGGGCGAGCAGTACTTC. This codes for CSVPTGVQGEQYF.

This chain connects TRBV29-1 to TRBJ2-5; TRBD2 matches at 14 bases. J lost 11 bases, V lost 6 bases, and 11 bases had no gene match. Germline CDR1 SQVTM, CDR2 ANQGSEA. The CDR3 is made up of 14 amino acids. The CDR3 spells CSVRLAGGSGEQYF. The CDR3 DNA follows: TGCAGCGTCAGACTAGCGGGAGGGTCGGGGGAGCAGTACTTC.

The chain combines TRBV14 with TRBJ2-7; 9 bases are shared with TRBD1. Germline CDR1 and CDR2: SGHDN and FVKESK. With V trimmed by 1 base and J by 3 bases, 4 bases remained unmatched. The CDR3 extends over 15 amino acids. The CDR3 here is CASSQGDRVYYEQYF. The CDR3 bases are TGTGCCAGCAGCCAAGGGGACAGGGTCTACTACGAGCAGTACTTC.

The chain carries TRBV4-3 and TRBJ1-6; no clear D gene. This CDR3 has 14 residues. Trimming pared 4 bases from V and 9 bases from J, leaving 13 bases between. Per germline, CDR1 LGHNA and CDR2 YSLEER. This CDR3 reads CASSLSLEGSPLHF. The CDR3 DNA is TGCGCCAGCAGCCTGAGTTTGGAGGGTTCACCCCTCCACTTT.

The chain uses TRBV4-3 and TRBJ2-7, with D possibly being TRBD2 (7 bases). The CDR3 sequence is 16 residues long. Looked up from germline, CDR1 is LGHNA and CDR2 is YSLEER. V lost 5 bases and J 0 bases, leaving 17 bases between the germline ends. This chain's CDR3 is CASSFGRGAASYEQYF. The CDR3 region has the DNA TGCGCCAGCAGCTTCGGACGGGGGGCTGCCTCCTACGAGCAGTACTTC.